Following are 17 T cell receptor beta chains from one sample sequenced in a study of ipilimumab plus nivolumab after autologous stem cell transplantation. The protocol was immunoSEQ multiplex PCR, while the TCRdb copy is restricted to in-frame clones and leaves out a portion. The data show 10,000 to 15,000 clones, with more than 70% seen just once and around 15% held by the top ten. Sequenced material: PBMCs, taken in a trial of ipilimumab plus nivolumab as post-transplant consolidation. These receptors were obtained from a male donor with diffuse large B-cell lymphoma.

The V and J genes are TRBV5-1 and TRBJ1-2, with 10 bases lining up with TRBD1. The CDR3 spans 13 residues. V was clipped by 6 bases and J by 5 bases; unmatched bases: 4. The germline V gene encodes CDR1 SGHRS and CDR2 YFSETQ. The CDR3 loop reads CASTRQGAYGYTF. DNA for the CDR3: TGCGCCAGCACCCGACAGGGGGCTTATGGCTACACCTTC.

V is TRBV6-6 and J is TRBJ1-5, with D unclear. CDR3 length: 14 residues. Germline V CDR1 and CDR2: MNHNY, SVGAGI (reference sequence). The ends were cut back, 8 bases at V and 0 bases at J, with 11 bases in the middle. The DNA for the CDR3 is TGTGCCAGCCGGCCGGAGGTTAGCAATCAGCCCCAGCATTTT. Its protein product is CASRPEVSNQPQHF.

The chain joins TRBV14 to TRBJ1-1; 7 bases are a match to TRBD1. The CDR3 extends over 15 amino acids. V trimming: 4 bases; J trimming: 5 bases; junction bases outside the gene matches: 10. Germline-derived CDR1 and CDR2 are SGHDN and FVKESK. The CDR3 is CASSPWRQGRTEAFF. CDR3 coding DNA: TGTGCCAGCAGCCCGTGGAGACAGGGAAGGACTGAAGCTTTCTTT.

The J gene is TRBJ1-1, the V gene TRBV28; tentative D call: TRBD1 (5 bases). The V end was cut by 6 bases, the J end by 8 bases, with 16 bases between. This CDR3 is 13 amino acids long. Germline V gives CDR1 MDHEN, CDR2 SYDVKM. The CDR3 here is CASSPRGGREAFF. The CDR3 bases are TGTGCCAGCAGCCCTCGGGGGGGTCGGGAAGCTTTCTTT.

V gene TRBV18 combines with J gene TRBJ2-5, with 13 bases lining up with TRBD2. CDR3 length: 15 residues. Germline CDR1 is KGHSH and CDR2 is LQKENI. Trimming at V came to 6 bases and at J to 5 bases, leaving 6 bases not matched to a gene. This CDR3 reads CASSSGLAGAETQYF. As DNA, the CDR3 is TGTGCCAGCTCCTCCGGACTAGCGGGAGCTGAGACCCAGTACTTC.

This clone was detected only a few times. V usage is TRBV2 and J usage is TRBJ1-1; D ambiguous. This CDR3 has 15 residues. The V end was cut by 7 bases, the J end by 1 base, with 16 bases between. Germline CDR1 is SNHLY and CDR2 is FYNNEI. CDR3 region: CASKGSGYGNTEAFF. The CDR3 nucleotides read TGTGCCAGCAAAGGATCGGGCTATGGGAACACTGAAGCTTTCTTT. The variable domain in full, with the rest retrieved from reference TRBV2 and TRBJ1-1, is EPEVTQTPSHQVTQMGQEVILRCVPISNHLYFYWYRQILGQKVEFLVSFYNNEISEKSEIFDDQFSVERPDGSNFTLKIRSTKLEDSAMYFCASKGSGYGNTEAFFGQGTRLTVV.

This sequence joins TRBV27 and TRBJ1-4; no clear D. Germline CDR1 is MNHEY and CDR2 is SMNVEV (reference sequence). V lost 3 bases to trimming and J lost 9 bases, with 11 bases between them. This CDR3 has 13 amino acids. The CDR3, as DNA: TGTGCCAGCAGTTTCCACCCCGATAAAAAACTGTTTTTT. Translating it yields CASSFHPDKKLFF. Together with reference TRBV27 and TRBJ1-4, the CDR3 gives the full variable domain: EAQVTQNPRYLITVTGKKLTVTCSQNMNHEYMSWYRQDPGLGLRQIYYSMNVEVTDKGDVPEGYKVSRKEKRNFPLILESPSPNQTSLYFCASSFHPDKKLFFGSGTQLSVL.

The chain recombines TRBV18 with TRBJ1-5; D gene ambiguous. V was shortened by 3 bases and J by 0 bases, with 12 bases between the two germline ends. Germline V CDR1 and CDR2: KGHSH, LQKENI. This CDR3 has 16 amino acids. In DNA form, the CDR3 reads TGTGCCAGCTCACCGGGCCAGATCTATAGCAATCAGCCCCAGCATTTT. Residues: CASSPGQIYSNQPQHF. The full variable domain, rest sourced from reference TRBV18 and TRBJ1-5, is NAGVMQNPRHLVRRRGQEARLRCSPMKGHSHVYWYRQLPEEGLKFMVYLQKENIIDESGMPKERFSAEFPKEGPSILRIQQVVRGDSAAYFCASSPGQIYSNQPQHFGDGTRLSIL.

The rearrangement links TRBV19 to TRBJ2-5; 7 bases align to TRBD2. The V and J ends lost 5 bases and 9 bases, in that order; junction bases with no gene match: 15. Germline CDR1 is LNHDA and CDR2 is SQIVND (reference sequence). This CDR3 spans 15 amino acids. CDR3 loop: CASSPRGGALGAQYF. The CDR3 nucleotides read TGTGCCAGTAGTCCCCGGGGAGGGGCCTTAGGGGCCCAGTACTTC. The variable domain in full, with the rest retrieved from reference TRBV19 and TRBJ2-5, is DGGITQSPKYLFRKEGQNVTLSCEQNLNHDAMYWYRQDPGQGLRLIYYSQIVNDFQKGDIAEGYSVSREKKESFPLTVTSAQKNPTAFYLCASSPRGGALGAQYFGPGTRLLVL.

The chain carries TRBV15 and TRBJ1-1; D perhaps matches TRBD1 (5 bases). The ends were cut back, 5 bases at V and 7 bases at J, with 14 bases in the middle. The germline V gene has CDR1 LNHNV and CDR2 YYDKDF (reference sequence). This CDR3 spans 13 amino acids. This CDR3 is CATSLGRGGEAFF. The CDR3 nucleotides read TGTGCCACCAGCCTTGGCCGGGGGGGTGAAGCTTTCTTT.

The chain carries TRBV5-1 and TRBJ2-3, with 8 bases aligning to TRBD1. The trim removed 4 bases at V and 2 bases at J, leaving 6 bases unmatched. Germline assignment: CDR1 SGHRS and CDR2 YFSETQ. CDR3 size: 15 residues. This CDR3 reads CASSPRTGNTDTQYF. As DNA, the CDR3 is TGCGCCAGCAGCCCAAGGACAGGGAACACAGATACGCAGTATTTT.

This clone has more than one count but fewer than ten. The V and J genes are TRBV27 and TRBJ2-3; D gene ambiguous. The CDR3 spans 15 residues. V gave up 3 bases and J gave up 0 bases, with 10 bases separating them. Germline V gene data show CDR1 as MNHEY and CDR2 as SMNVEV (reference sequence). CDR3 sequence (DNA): TGTGCCAGCAGTTTGGTCAGTCTTAGCACAGATACGCAGTATTTT. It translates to CASSLVSLSTDTQYF.

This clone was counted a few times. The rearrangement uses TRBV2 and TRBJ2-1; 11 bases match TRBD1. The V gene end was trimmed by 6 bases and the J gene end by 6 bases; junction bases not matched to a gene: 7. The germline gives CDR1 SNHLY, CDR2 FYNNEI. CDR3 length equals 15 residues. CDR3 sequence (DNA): TGTGCCAGCAGGGGGGGACAGGGGGTGTCCAATGAGCAGTTCTTC. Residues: CASRGGQGVSNEQFF.

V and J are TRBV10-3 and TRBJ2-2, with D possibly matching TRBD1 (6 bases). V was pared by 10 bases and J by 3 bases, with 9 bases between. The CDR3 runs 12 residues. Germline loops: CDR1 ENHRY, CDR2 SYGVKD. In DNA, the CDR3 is TGTGCCACCTCAGGGGACACCGGGGAGCTGTTTTTT. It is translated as CATSGDTGELFF.

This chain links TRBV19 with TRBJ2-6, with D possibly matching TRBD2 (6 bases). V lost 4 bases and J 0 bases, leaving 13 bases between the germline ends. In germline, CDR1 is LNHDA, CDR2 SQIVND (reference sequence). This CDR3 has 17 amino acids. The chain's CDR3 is CASSTRDFLSGANVLTF. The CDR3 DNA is TGTGCCAGTAGTACTAGGGACTTCCTCTCTGGGGCCAACGTCCTGACTTTC. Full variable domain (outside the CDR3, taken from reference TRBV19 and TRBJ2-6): DGGITQSPKYLFRKEGQNVTLSCEQNLNHDAMYWYRQDPGQGLRLIYYSQIVNDFQKGDIAEGYSVSREKKESFPLTVTSAQKNPTAFYLCASSTRDFLSGANVLTFGAGSRLTVL.

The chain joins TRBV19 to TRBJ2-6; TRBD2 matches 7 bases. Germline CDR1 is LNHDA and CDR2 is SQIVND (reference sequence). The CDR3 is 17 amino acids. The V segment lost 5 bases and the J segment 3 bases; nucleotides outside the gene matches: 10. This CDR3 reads CASSPLSGGSGANVLTF. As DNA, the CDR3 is TGTGCCAGTAGTCCGTTGTCGGGGGGAAGTGGGGCCAACGTCCTGACTTTC.

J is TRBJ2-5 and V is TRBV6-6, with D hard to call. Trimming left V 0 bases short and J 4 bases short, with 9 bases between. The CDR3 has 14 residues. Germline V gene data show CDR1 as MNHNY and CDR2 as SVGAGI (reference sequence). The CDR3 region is CASSYSLSPETQYF. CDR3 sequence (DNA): TGTGCCAGCAGTTACTCGCTGAGCCCAGAGACCCAGTACTTC.